This T cell receptor beta chain is drawn from a study of T cell responses to AZD1222 COVID-19 vaccine. Produced via immunoSEQ multiplex PCR; TCRdb's table is partial and in-frame only. The sample has approximately 90,000 clones, 75% to 90% seen once. V lost 3 bases and J lost 1; bases outside the gene matches: 4. Germline V gene lookup returns CDR1 SGHTA and CDR2 FQGNSA. The CDR3 consists of 16 residues. The chain uses TRBV7-2 and TRBJ1-4; 8 nucleotides match TRBD1. The sample was peripheral blood, taken 28 days after the second AZD1222 dose. This receptor was obtained from an adult who received the AZD1222 COVID-19 vaccine. The CDR3 coding sequence is TGTGCCAGCAGCTTGGTCAGGGGGCAAACTAATGAAAAACTGTTTTTT. Translation gives CASSLVRGQTNEKLFF.